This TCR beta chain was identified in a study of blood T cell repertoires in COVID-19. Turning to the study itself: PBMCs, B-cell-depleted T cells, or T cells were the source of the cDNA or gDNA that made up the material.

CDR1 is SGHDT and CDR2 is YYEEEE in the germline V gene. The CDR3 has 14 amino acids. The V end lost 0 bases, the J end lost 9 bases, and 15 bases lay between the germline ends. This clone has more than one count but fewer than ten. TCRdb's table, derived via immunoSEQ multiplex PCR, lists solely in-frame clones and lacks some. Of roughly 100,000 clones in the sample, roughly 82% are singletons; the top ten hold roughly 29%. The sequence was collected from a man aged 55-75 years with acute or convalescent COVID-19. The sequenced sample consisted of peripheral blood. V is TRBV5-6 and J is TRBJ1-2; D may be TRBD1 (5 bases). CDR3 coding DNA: TGTGCCAGCAGCTTGGAGTTTGGGGCGAGGAGCTACACCTTC. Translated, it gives CASSLEFGARSYTF.